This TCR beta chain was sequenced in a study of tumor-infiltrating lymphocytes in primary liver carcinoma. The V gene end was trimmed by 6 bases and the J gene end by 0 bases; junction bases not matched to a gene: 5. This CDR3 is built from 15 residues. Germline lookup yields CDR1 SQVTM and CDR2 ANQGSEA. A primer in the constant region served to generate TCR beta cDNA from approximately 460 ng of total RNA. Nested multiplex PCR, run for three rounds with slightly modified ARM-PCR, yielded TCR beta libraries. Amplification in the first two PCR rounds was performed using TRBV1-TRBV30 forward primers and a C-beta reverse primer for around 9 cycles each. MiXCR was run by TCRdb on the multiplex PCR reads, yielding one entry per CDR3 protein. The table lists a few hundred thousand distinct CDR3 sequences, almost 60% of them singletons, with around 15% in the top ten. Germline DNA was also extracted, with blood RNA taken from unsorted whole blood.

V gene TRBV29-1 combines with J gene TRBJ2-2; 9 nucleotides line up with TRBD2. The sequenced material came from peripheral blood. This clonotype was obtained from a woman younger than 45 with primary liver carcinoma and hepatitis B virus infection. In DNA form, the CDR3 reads TGCAGCGTGTCCGGGACTAGCACGAACACCGGGGAGCTGTTTTTT. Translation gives CSVSGTSTNTGELFF.